Listed below are T cell receptor beta chains from one sample, sequenced in a study of post-analysis software for immune sequencing data. TCRdb re-derived calls from the PCR reads in MiXCR, one entry per CDR3 protein. The sample records a few hundred thousand distinct CDR3 sequences, approximately 33% being singletons. Sequenced sample: blood. Receptors originate from a girl aged 5-17 years with multiple sclerosis. Both conserved end residues are part of each CDR3. Each record gives: J gene, V gene, CDR3 length, clone size, D gene, CDR3 DNA, CDR3 protein. D genes are given only for firm matches. The size entry is marked missing in some rows and otherwise reads once, few, many or a size class.

TRBJ1-2,TRBV12-3/TRBV12-4,15,.,TRBD1,TGTGCCAGCAGCCCGGGACAGGGGAGTATCAATGGCTACACCTTC,CASSPGQGSINGYTF
TRBJ2-3,TRBV6-1,13,once,.,TGTGCCAGCAGTTTGACTTTGGGAGATACGCAGTATTTT,CASSLTLGDTQYF
TRBJ2-7,TRBV13,15,.,TRBD1,TGTGCCAGCAGCCGCTCGGGACAGGCGGGCTACGAGCAGTACTTC,CASSRSGQAGYEQYF
TRBJ2-1,TRBV7-8,16,.,.,TGTGCCAGCAGCTTAGGGGGGGGGGCCTCCTACAATGAGCAGTTCTTC,CASSLGGGASYNEQFF
TRBJ2-5,TRBV4-1,15,few,.,TGCGCCAGCAGCCAAGAACCGGGCTCCCGTTGGGGGCAGTACTTC,CASSQEPGSRWGQYF
TRBJ2-7,TRBV18,14,few,.,TGTGCCAGCTCACCACAAAAACAGGCCTACGAGCAGTACTTC,CASSPQKQAYEQYF
TRBJ2-3,TRBV5-5,15,.,.,TGTGCCAGCAGCCGGAGCGCAACTAGCACAGATACGCAGTATTTT,CASSRSATSTDTQYF
TRBJ2-1,TRBV18,13,many,.,TGTGCCAGCTCACCACTGGACGGCAATGAGCAGTTCTTC,CASSPLDGNEQFF
TRBJ2-3,TRBV25-1,14,.,.,TGTGCCAGCAGTGATTTCGGAACCACAGATACGCAGTATTTT,CASSDFGTTDTQYF
TRBJ2-3,TRBV15,19,few,.,TGTGCCACCAGCAGAGATGGGAAGTGGACAAAACGTAGCACAGATACGCAGTATTTT,CATSRDGKWTKRSTDTQYF
TRBJ2-4,TRBV29-1,14,.,.,TGCAGCGTAATCCAGAGATTTGGTTCTTGGGAGCAGTACTTC,CSVIQRFGSWEQYF
TRBJ1-4,TRBV29-1,15,few,.,TGCAGCGTGACCGCCCAGGGGCTCCTAGGGGAAAAACTGTTTTTT,CSVTAQGLLGEKLFF
TRBJ2-5,TRBV12-3/TRBV12-4,15,.,TRBD1,TGTGCCAGCAGTTTGGACAGGGCTGAGAACTACGGGCAGTACTTC,CASSLDRAENYGQYF
TRBJ2-3,TRBV28,16,.,TRBD1,TGTGCCAGCAGACCTGACAGGGGTACTAGCACAGATACGCAGTATTTT,CASRPDRGTSTDTQYF
TRBJ1-1,TRBV19,14,few,TRBD1,TGTGCCAGTAGTTCTCAGGGGGCAAGCACTGAAGCTTTCTTT,CASSSQGASTEAFF
TRBJ1-2,TRBV7-2,13,few,.,TGTGCCAGCAGCCTAGAAACGTATGTCGGCTACACCTTC,CASSLETYVGYTF
TRBJ2-7,TRBV7-9,16,.,TRBD2,TGTGCCAGCCAGGGTAGCGGGGGATCTTTGGTCTACGAGCAGTACTTC,CASQGSGGSLVYEQYF
TRBJ2-7,TRBV6-2/TRBV6-3,15,.,TRBD2,TGTGCCAGCAGTTACGCGGGACTAGCGTGTTACGAGCAGTACTTC,CASSYAGLACYEQYF
TRBJ2-5,TRBV6-2/TRBV6-3,15,.,.,TGTGCCAGCAGTTACCAGGGGCCGGTCCAAGAGACCCAGTACTTC,CASSYQGPVQETQYF
TRBJ2-3,TRBV6-6,14,.,TRBD1,TGTGCCACCAGGACAGGACCTAGCACAGATACGCAGTATTTT,CATRTGPSTDTQYF
TRBJ2-5,TRBV6-5,15,.,TRBD1,TGTGCCAGCAGGCTCCGGGACAGGTGGCAAGAGACCCAGTACTTC,CASRLRDRWQETQYF
TRBJ2-7,TRBV7-6,15,.,TRBD2,TGTGCCAGCAGCTTAGAAGTAGGGACTATCTACGAGCAGTACTTC,CASSLEVGTIYEQYF
TRBJ1-1,TRBV7-2,15,.,.,TGTGCCAGCAGCTCCCGGGCGGGCCCGAGGACTGAAGCTTTCTTT,CASSSRAGPRTEAFF
TRBJ2-2,TRBV7-2,14,.,.,TGTGCCAGCAGCTTAGCCACCAGCACCGGGGAGCTGTTTTTT,CASSLATSTGELFF
TRBJ2-7,TRBV4-2,17,.,TRBD2,TGTGCCAGCAGCCAAGAGTGGACTAGCGGGGGGTGTTACGAGCAGTACTTC,CASSQEWTSGGCYEQYF
TRBJ2-1,TRBV12-3/TRBV12-4,13,.,.,TGTGCCAGCAGTTTTGGCCCCCTCAATGAGCAGTTCTTC,CASSFGPLNEQFF
TRBJ2-2,TRBV7-3,15,few,TRBD1,TGTGCCAGCAGCTCACAGGGGCCGAACACCGGGGAGCTGTTTTTT,CASSSQGPNTGELFF
TRBJ1-2,TRBV7-2,15,many,.,TGTGCCAGCAGCTTAGAACCACAGGGTGGCTATGGCTACACCTTC,CASSLEPQGGYGYTF
TRBJ2-5,TRBV9,15,.,.,TGTGCCAGCAGCGTAGTAGGGCTAGCCCAAGAGACCCAGTACTTC,CASSVVGLAQETQYF
TRBJ2-1,TRBV3-1,16,few,.,TGTGCCAGCAGCCAAGATCTTATGAGCTCCTACAATGAGCAGTTCTTC,CASSQDLMSSYNEQFF
TRBJ2-5,TRBV12-3/TRBV12-4,15,.,.,TGTGCCAGCAGTTTGCCTAGCAGGTTCCAAGAGACCCAGTACTTC,CASSLPSRFQETQYF
TRBJ2-7,TRBV20-1,15,.,TRBD2,TGCAGTGCTAGAGATTGGGCGGGGGGCGGCGACGAGCAGTACTTC,CSARDWAGGGDEQYF
TRBJ1-2,TRBV24-1,13,.,TRBD1,TGTGCCACCAGTGATCGGACAGGGCGAGGCTACACCTTC,CATSDRTGRGYTF
TRBJ2-3,TRBV5-1,17,.,.,TGCGCCAGCAGCCCGAGGGGGGGCGAGGGACTCACAGATACGCAGTATTTT,CASSPRGGEGLTDTQYF
TRBJ2-2,TRBV7-2,15,.,TRBD2,TGTGCCAGCAGGTTACGAGCGGGGGAAACCGGGGAGCTGTTTTTT,CASRLRAGETGELFF
TRBJ1-5,TRBV2,14,many,.,TGTGCCAGCAGTTCGGTAGGGATTCGGCAGCCCCAGCATTTT,CASSSVGIRQPQHF
TRBJ1-1,TRBV9,13,.,TRBD1,TGTGCCAGCAGCGCCATAGGACAGGGGGTTGCTTTCTTT,CASSAIGQGVAFF
TRBJ2-7,TRBV20-1,14,once,TRBD2,TGCAGTGCGGCCGGGACTAACTCCTACAATGAGCAGTACTTC,CSAAGTNSYNEQYF
TRBJ2-5,TRBV12-3/TRBV12-4,17,few,TRBD2,TGTGCCAGCAGTTTAGCTCGACTAGCGGGGGGTCTTGGGACCCAGTACTTC,CASSLARLAGGLGTQYF
TRBJ2-5,TRBV11-2,16,few,TRBD2,TGTGCCAGCAGCTTAGAAGCGGGGGGGCCGTTTGAGACCCAGTACTTC,CASSLEAGGPFETQYF
TRBJ2-2,TRBV27,15,.,.,TGTGCCAGCAGTTGGGGTACTGGGTACGGCGGGGAGCTGTTTTTT,CASSWGTGYGGELFF
TRBJ2-7,TRBV5-4,16,.,TRBD1,TGTGCCAGCAGCTTGGAAGGCGGGACAGGGATCTACGAGCAGTACTTC,CASSLEGGTGIYEQYF
TRBJ2-1,TRBV5-1,15,few,TRBD2,TGCGCCAGCAGCTTCCCGGGGGGCTCCTACAATGAGCAGTTCTTC,CASSFPGGSYNEQFF
TRBJ2-3,TRBV7-6,18,.,TRBD1,TGTGCCAGCAGCTTAGGCCCCCCGTCAGGGGGAGGCACAGATACGCAGTATTTT,CASSLGPPSGGGTDTQYF
TRBJ2-1,TRBV20-1,17,.,TRBD2,TGCAGTGCTAGAGATCTCAGCGGGGGCCAACCAAACAATGAGCAGTTCTTC,CSARDLSGGQPNNEQFF
TRBJ2-5,TRBV25-1,16,.,.,TGTGCCAGCAGTGAGGCAGGGCGGGACGCAAAAGAGACCCAGTACTTC,CASSEAGRDAKETQYF
TRBJ1-1,TRBV5-1,16,.,TRBD1,TGCGCCAGCAGTTACTCCGGGACAGGGGGGCACACTGAAGCTTTCTTT,CASSYSGTGGHTEAFF
TRBJ1-2,TRBV5-1,15,many,TRBD1,TGCGCCAGCAGCCAGGGACAGACTCTTAGCTATGGCTACACCTTC,CASSQGQTLSYGYTF
TRBJ1-4,TRBV20-1,15,few,.,TGCAGTGCTAGCGTACTGGATGGGGCTAATGAAAAACTGTTTTTT,CSASVLDGANEKLFF
TRBJ2-5,TRBV5-6,14,few,.,TGTGCCAGCAGCTGGGGCTCCCCTCTGGAGACCCAGTACTTC,CASSWGSPLETQYF
TRBJ1-5,TRBV6-5,15,.,.,TGTGCCAGCAGTTCCCTGGGGAATAGCAATCAGCCCCAGCATTTT,CASSSLGNSNQPQHF
TRBJ2-3,TRBV28,16,few,.,TGTGCCAGCAGTTTAAGTACGGCAGCCTCGACAGATACGCAGTATTTT,CASSLSTAASTDTQYF
TRBJ1-1,TRBV2,14,few,.,TGTGCCAGCAGTGTTCTCGGGACTAACACTGAAGCTTTCTTT,CASSVLGTNTEAFF
TRBJ2-5,TRBV12-3/TRBV12-4,16,few,.,TGTGCCAGCAGTTTGGGAGGTTATTGGAGCCAAGAGACCCAGTACTTC,CASSLGGYWSQETQYF
TRBJ2-3,TRBV2,17,.,TRBD2,TGTGCCAGCAGTGCTCCCGTGAGCGGGGGGGTGTCAGATACGCAGTATTTT,CASSAPVSGGVSDTQYF
TRBJ2-7,TRBV27,14,few,.,TGTGCCAGCAGTTTGAGGGCACCTACTAGGGAGCAGTACTTC,CASSLRAPTREQYF
TRBJ2-7,TRBV5-1,15,few,.,TGCGCCAGCAGCTTGGGCCTAGTTAGGCGTTACGAGCAGTACTTC,CASSLGLVRRYEQYF
TRBJ2-5,TRBV12-3/TRBV12-4,17,few,TRBD2,TGTGCCAGCAGTTGGGGAATGGCGGGGGGCCGGAAAGAGACCCAGTACTTC,CASSWGMAGGRKETQYF
TRBJ2-7,TRBV12-3/TRBV12-4,13,.,.,TGTGCCAGCAGTTTCGCCGGGATTAGTGAGCAGTACTTC,CASSFAGISEQYF